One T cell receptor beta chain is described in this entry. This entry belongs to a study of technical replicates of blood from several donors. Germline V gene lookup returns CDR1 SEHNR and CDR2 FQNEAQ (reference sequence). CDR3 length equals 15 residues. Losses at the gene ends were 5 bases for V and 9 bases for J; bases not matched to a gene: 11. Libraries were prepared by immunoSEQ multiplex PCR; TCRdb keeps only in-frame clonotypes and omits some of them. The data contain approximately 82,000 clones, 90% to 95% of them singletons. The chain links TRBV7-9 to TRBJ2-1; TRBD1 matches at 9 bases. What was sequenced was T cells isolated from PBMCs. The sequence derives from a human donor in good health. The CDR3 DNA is TGTGCCAGCAGCAACCGGGACAGGGCTGTCCTTGAGCAGTTCTTC. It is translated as CASSNRDRAVLEQFF.